This is a list of T cell receptor beta chains from one sample in a study of blood T cell repertoires in COVID-19. TCRdb's copy holds only in-frame clones and misses some; the assay was immunoSEQ multiplex PCR. The table has about 150,000 clones, about 90% seen once; the top ten hold more than 6.5%. The sample taken for sequencing was PBMCs or T cells enriched from blood (not recorded which). The receptors originated from a woman aged 45-59 years who had recovered from COVID-19. The CDR3 runs from the conserved cysteine through the conserved F or W. A D gene is named only where the DNA matches it firmly. Clone size is shown for a subset of rows, as once, few, many or a class of expanded clone.

DNA: TGTGCCAGCCCCCGGACGGAGGCCCCCCTAGGCGGCCATCAGCCCCAGCATTTT
CDR3: CASPRTEAPLGGHQPQHF
size: .
V: TRBV21-1
J: TRBJ1-5
D: .

DNA: TGCGCCAGCAGCTTATCGGGACAACTACGAGAGCAGTACTTC
CDR3: CASSLSGQLREQYF
size: once
V: TRBV5-1
J: TRBJ2-7
D: .

DNA: TGCAGCGTTGATTCGTCTGAGACCCAGTACTTC
CDR3: CSVDSSETQYF
size: .
V: TRBV29-1
J: TRBJ2-5
D: .

DNA: TGTGCCAGCAGCGTATCCGGGACAGGGAATGAAAAACTGTTTTTT
CDR3: CASSVSGTGNEKLFF
size: once
V: TRBV9
J: TRBJ1-4
D: TRBD1

DNA: TGCGCCAGCAGCCCCCTGAGCGGGGAGCTGTTTTTT
CDR3: CASSPLSGELFF
size: .
V: TRBV5-1
J: TRBJ2-2
D: .

DNA: TGTGCCAGCAGCTTGACCCCGACTAGCGGGAGTTCGAGGGAGCAGTACTTC
CDR3: CASSLTPTSGSSREQYF
size: .
V: TRBV7-2
J: TRBJ2-7
D: TRBD2

DNA: TGTGCCAGTAGTCCCGGGACAGGGGCCTCCTACGAGCAGTACTTC
CDR3: CASSPGTGASYEQYF
size: .
V: TRBV19
J: TRBJ2-7
D: TRBD1

DNA: TGTGCCAGCAGCACCGGGACTAGCGGCTACGAGCAGTACTTC
CDR3: CASSTGTSGYEQYF
size: .
V: TRBV7-9
J: TRBJ2-7
D: TRBD2

DNA: TGTGCCAGCAGTGAAAAGGTGTACCAGGGCGAATTGGCCGGGGAGCTGTTTTTT
CDR3: CASSEKVYQGELAGELFF
size: .
V: TRBV25-1
J: TRBJ2-2
D: .

DNA: TGTGCCAGCAGCTCGGGACAGGCATATGGCTACACCTTC
CDR3: CASSSGQAYGYTF
size: .
V: TRBV2
J: TRBJ1-2
D: TRBD1

DNA: TGTGCCAGCAGTAGAGCGGAAGACCAAGAGACCCAGTACTTC
CDR3: CASSRAEDQETQYF
size: .
V: TRBV2
J: TRBJ2-5
D: .

DNA: TGTGCCAGCAGCTTAGTAGGGGGAGATGAGCAGTTCTTC
CDR3: CASSLVGGDEQFF
size: .
V: TRBV13
J: TRBJ2-1
D: .

DNA: TGTGCCAGCAGCCATTCTTGGTACTCCGAAGCTTTCTTT
CDR3: CASSHSWYSEAFF
size: .
V: TRBV3-1/TRBV3-2
J: TRBJ1-1
D: .

DNA: TGTGCCAGCAGTTATCGGTCCCCAGGGGGCATGTCCTACAATGAGCAGTTCTTC
CDR3: CASSYRSPGGMSYNEQFF
size: few
V: TRBV6-2/TRBV6-3
J: TRBJ2-1
D: TRBD1

DNA: TGTGCCAGCAGTTCAACCCCTGCCAGGGGTTCACCCCTCCACTTT
CDR3: CASSSTPARGSPLHF
size: .
V: TRBV28
J: TRBJ1-6
D: .

DNA: TGTGCCACCGGAGGCGGAGGGAAGGGCAATGAGCAGTTCTTC
CDR3: CATGGGGKGNEQFF
size: .
V: TRBV24-1
J: TRBJ2-1
D: .

DNA: TGCGCCAGCAGTGATCTTACGGGAATGGATGGCTACGAGCAGTACTTC
CDR3: CASSDLTGMDGYEQYF
size: .
V: TRBV10-2
J: TRBJ2-7
D: .

DNA: TGTGCCACCAGACTATATGCCGGGACAGGGTTCTCCTACGAGCAGTACTTC
CDR3: CATRLYAGTGFSYEQYF
size: .
V: TRBV24-1
J: TRBJ2-7
D: TRBD1

DNA: TGTGCCAGTAGTATCGGCGGGAGTCGCAATGAGCAGTTCTTC
CDR3: CASSIGGSRNEQFF
size: .
V: TRBV19
J: TRBJ2-1
D: TRBD2

DNA: TGTGCCAGCAGCTTGGCAGGGGGCTCTGGTGGCTACACCTTC
CDR3: CASSLAGGSGGYTF
size: .
V: TRBV5-6
J: TRBJ1-2
D: TRBD1

DNA: TGCGCCAGCAGCTTGGCCGGCGGGTTCGGCTACGAGCAGTACTTC
CDR3: CASSLAGGFGYEQYF
size: once
V: TRBV5-1
J: TRBJ2-7
D: .

DNA: TGTGCCTCCTTCCCATGGGGGCCTGGGGCCAACGTCCTGACTTTC
CDR3: CASFPWGPGANVLTF
size: .
V: TRBV7-8
J: TRBJ2-6
D: .

DNA: TGTGCCAGCAGTGAATCGGCAGGGGGCACTGAAGCTTTCTTT
CDR3: CASSESAGGTEAFF
size: .
V: TRBV25-1
J: TRBJ1-1
D: TRBD1

DNA: TGTGCCAGCAGCGCGACAGTGAACTATGGCTACACCTTC
CDR3: CASSATVNYGYTF
size: .
V: TRBV13
J: TRBJ1-2
D: .

DNA: TGTGCCACCAGTGATCACGGGGTTCGAACCTACGAGCAGTACTTC
CDR3: CATSDHGVRTYEQYF
size: .
V: TRBV24-1
J: TRBJ2-7
D: .

DNA: TGTGCCACCAGTGATTTGCGTTGGGCCACCGGGGAGCTGTTTTTT
CDR3: CATSDLRWATGELFF
size: .
V: TRBV24-1
J: TRBJ2-2
D: .

DNA: TGTGCCAGCAGCTTAGATAGATACTATGGCTACACCTTC
CDR3: CASSLDRYYGYTF
size: .
V: TRBV11-2
J: TRBJ1-2
D: .

DNA: TGTGCCAGCAGTTCCCAGACAGAACGTGGCTACACCTTC
CDR3: CASSSQTERGYTF
size: .
V: TRBV28
J: TRBJ1-2
D: .

DNA: TGTGCCACCAGTGAACTCGACAGCCAAGAGACCCAGTACTTC
CDR3: CATSELDSQETQYF
size: .
V: TRBV24-1
J: TRBJ2-5
D: .

DNA: TGTGCCAGCAGCTCGTCCACAGATACGCAGTATTTT
CDR3: CASSSSTDTQYF
size: .
V: TRBV11-2
J: TRBJ2-3
D: .

DNA: TGTGCCAGCAGCTTAAGGGCGAAGACTAGCGGGAGTAGCACCGGGGAGCTGTTTTTT
CDR3: CASSLRAKTSGSSTGELFF
size: .
V: TRBV7-3
J: TRBJ2-2
D: TRBD2

DNA: TGTGCCAGCAGTGAAGACCCGGGACAGGGGGTAGGTGGCTACACCTTC
CDR3: CASSEDPGQGVGGYTF
size: .
V: TRBV2
J: TRBJ1-2
D: TRBD1

DNA: TGTGCCAGCAGCTTAGTCCCGAGGGATGGCTACACCTTC
CDR3: CASSLVPRDGYTF
size: .
V: TRBV7-2
J: TRBJ1-2
D: .

DNA: TGCGCCAGCAGCTCGCCCGGGACAGGGGGAGAGACCCAGTACTTC
CDR3: CASSSPGTGGETQYF
size: .
V: TRBV5-1
J: TRBJ2-5
D: TRBD1

DNA: TGTGCCAGCAGCAGCGGACAGCCTGCAACTAATGAAAAACTGTTTTTT
CDR3: CASSSGQPATNEKLFF
size: .
V: TRBV21-1
J: TRBJ1-4
D: .

DNA: TGTGCCAGCAGCGTAGGAGGCCAAGGATACACCATATATTTT
CDR3: CASSVGGQGYTIYF
size: .
V: TRBV9
J: TRBJ1-3
D: .

DNA: TGTGCCAGCAGCTTGGTTTCTTTAGCGGGAGGGTACAATGAGCAGTTCTTC
CDR3: CASSLVSLAGGYNEQFF
size: .
V: TRBV5-4
J: TRBJ2-1
D: TRBD2

DNA: TGTGCCAGTAGTATAGGGGCATCGGCAGGCAGAAACACCATATATTTT
CDR3: CASSIGASAGRNTIYF
size: few
V: TRBV19
J: TRBJ1-3
D: .

DNA: TGCGCCAGCAGCTTGGCGGGGGGCGAGGGTGGCTACACCTTC
CDR3: CASSLAGGEGGYTF
size: .
V: TRBV5-1
J: TRBJ1-2
D: .